A single TCR beta chain is shown here with its context. Profiled with immunoSEQ multiplex PCR; TCRdb holds only in-frame clones, not every one. The repertoire holds under 150,000 clones, roughly 90% seen once, with 0.69% in the top ten. The entry originates in a study of cytomegalovirus exposure and HLA in healthy donors. There are 15 residues in the CDR3. Trimming removed 0 bases from V and 7 bases from J, with 14 bases in between. Per germline, CDR1 MRHNA and CDR2 SNTAGT. The receptor comes from a man younger than 35 in good health and CMV-seronegative. Sequencing used PBMCs. The chain recombines TRBV6-4 with TRBJ2-3, with D possibly being TRBD2 (7 bases). The CDR3 reads CASSDSPGGRNTQYF. The CDR3 DNA reads TGTGCCAGCAGTGACTCGCCGGGGGGCCGCAATACGCAGTATTTT.